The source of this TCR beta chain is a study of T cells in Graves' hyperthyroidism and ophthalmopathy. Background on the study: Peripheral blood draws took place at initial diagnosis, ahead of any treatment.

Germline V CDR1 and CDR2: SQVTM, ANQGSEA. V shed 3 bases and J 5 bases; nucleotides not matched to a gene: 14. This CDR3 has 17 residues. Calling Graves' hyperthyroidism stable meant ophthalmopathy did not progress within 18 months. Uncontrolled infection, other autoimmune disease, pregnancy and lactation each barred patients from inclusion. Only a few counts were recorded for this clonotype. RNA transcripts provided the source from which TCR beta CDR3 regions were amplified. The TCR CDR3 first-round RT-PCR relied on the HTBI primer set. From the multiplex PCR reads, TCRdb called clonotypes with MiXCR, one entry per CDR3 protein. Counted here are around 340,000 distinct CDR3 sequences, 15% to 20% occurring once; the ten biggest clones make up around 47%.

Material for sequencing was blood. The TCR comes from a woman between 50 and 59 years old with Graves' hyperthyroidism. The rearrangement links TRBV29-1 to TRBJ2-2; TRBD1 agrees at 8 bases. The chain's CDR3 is CSVELFWSGGETGELFF. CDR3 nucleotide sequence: TGCAGCGTTGAGCTTTTTTGGTCAGGGGGCGAGACCGGGGAGCTGTTTTTT.